What follows are 5 T cell receptor beta chains derived from one specimen sequenced in a study of beta chain features in type 1 diabetes. What was sequenced were expressed TCRB transcripts, since all of the isolated RNA had been reverse transcribed. Clones were sequenced by immunoSEQ multiplex PCR, and TCRdb holds only the in-frame ones, with some missing. The table shows fewer than 650,000 clones, with 15% to 19% occurring only once. Input material: naive CD4+ T cells from blood. These receptor sequences come from a man younger than 30 in good health.

The chain has TRBV13 and TRBJ2-3; D remains ambiguous. The CDR3 sequence is 13 residues long. Germline V gene data show CDR1 as PRHDT and CDR2 as FYEKMQ (reference sequence). Trimming left V 2 bases short and J 6 bases short, with 9 bases between. CDR3 nucleotide sequence: TGTGCCAGCAGCTTAAGGGCTACCGATACGCAGTATTTT. Protein product: CASSLRATDTQYF.

The gene calls are TRBV18 and TRBJ2-7; 7 bases are shared with TRBD1. Germline CDR1 is KGHSH and CDR2 is LQKENI. This CDR3 is 17 amino acids long. Trimming took 3 bases from V and 2 from J; bases not matched to a gene: 13. The CDR3 loop reads CASSPPAGTAFTYEQYF. CDR3 in DNA: TGTGCCAGCTCACCTCCTGCCGGGACAGCTTTCACCTACGAGCAGTACTTC.

The chain combines TRBV10-3 with TRBJ2-7; TRBD2 aligns across 8 bases. V lost 0 bases to trimming and J lost 2 bases; unmatched junction nucleotides: 3. The CDR3 runs 15 residues. The V gene's germline CDR1 is ENHRY and CDR2 SYGVKD. The CDR3 region is CAISESKGLAYEQYF. As DNA, the CDR3 is TGTGCCATCAGTGAGTCGAAGGGACTAGCCTACGAGCAGTACTTC.

CDR3 DNA sequence: TGTGCCAGCAGTGTCGAGTATAGCAATCAGCCCCAGCATTTT. Protein product: CASSVEYSNQPQHF. The J gene is TRBJ1-5, the V gene TRBV6-4; no clear D. Germline lookup yields CDR1 MRHNA and CDR2 SNTAGT. The CDR3 covers 14 residues. Trimming took off 4 bases at V and 0 bases at J, with 7 bases between the two ends.

As to this clone: Other DNA variants within this sample encode the same CDR3. V usage is TRBV4-3 and J usage is TRBJ1-2; TRBD1 matches 7 bases. Germline loops: CDR1 LGHNA, CDR2 YSLEER. V dropped 1 base and J dropped 4; count of bases not matched to a gene: 0. The CDR3 loop spans 13 amino acids. CDR3 loop: CASSQGQGYGYTF. The CDR3 coding sequence is TGCGCCAGCAGCCAAGGACAGGGCTATGGCTACACCTTC.